This record covers a single T cell receptor (beta chain). Sequencing was performed with immunoSEQ multiplex PCR; in TCRdb, only in-frame clones are kept and a portion is missing. Of some 2,100,000 clones listed, 90% to 96% were seen once; the top ten hold around 0.13%. The sample belongs to a study of shared clonotypes between healthy human individuals. This CDR3 spans 15 amino acids. Per germline, CDR1 MNHEY and CDR2 SMNVEV (reference sequence). J was trimmed by 0 bases and V by 7 bases; bases with no gene match: 4. Sequenced material: naive CD4+ T cells sorted from blood. Specified subset: CD45RA+ positively selected. This sequence originates from a man between 18 and 35 years old in good health. The J gene is TRBJ2-2, the V gene TRBV27; the match to TRBD1 covers 8 bases. Here the CDR3 DNA reads TGTGCCAGCAAGGTGGACAGGGCGAACACCGGGGAGCTGTTTTTT. Protein product: CASKVDRANTGELFF.